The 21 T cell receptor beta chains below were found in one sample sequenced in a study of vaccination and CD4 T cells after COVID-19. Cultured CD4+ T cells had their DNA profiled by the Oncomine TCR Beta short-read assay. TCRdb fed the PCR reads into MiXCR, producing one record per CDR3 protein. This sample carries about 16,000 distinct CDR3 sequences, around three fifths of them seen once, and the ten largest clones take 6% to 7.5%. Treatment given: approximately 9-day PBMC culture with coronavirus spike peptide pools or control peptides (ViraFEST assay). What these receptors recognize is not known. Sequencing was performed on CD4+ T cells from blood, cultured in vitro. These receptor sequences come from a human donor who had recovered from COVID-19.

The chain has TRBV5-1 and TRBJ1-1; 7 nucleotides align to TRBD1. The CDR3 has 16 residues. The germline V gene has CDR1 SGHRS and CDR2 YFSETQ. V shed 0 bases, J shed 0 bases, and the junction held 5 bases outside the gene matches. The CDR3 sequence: CASSLARGQMNTEAFF. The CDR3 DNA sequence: TGCGCCAGCAGCTTGGCTAGGGGGCAGATGAACACTGAAGCTTTCTTT.

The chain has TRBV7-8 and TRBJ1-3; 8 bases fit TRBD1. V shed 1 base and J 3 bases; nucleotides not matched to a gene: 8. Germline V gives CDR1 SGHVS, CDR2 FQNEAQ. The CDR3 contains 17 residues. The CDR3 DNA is TGTGCCAGCAGCTTAGACCCTCGGGGGACAGGTGGAAACACCATATATTTT. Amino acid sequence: CASSLDPRGTGGNTIYF.

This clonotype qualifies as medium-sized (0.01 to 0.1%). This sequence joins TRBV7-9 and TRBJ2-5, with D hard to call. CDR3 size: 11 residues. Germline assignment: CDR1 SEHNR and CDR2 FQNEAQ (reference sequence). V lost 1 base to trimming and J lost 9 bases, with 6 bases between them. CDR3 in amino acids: CASSLGSAQYF. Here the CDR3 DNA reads TGTGCCAGCAGCTTAGGATCGGCCCAGTACTTC.

The CDR3 nucleotides read TGCAGTGCCATTCGTGGGACAGGTACCACCGGGGAGCTGTTTTTT. Amino acid sequence: CSAIRGTGTTGELFF. The V call is TRBV20-1, the J call TRBJ2-2, with 8 positions matching TRBD1. CDR3 length equals 15 residues. V lost 6 bases and J lost 4; bases outside the gene matches: 10. CDR1 is DFQATT and CDR2 is SNEGSKA in the germline V gene (reference sequence).

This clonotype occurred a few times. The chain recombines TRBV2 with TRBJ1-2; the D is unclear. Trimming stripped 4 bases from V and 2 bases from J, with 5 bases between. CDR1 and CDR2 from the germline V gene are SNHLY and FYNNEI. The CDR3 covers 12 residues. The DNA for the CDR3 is TGTGCCAGCAGTGTAATAAACTATGGCTACACCTTC. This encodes CASSVINYGYTF.

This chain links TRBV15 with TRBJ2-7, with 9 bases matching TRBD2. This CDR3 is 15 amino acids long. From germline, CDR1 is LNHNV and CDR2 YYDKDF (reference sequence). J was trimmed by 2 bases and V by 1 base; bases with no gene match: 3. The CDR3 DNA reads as TGTGCCACCAGCAGAGGCCTAGCGGGACCCTACGAGCAGTACTTC. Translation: CATSRGLAGPYEQYF.

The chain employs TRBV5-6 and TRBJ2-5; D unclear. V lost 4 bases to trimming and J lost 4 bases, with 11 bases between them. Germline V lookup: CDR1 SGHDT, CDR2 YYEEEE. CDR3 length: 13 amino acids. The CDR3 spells CASSPVGTETQYF. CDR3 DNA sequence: TGTGCCAGCAGCCCAGTGGGCACAGAGACCCAGTACTTC.

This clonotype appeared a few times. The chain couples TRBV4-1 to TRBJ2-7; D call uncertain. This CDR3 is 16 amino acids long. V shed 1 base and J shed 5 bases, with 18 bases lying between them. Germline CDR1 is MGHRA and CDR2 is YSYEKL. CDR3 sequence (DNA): TGCGCCAGCAGCCAAGTCGATATCCTTACTTATCACGAGCAGTACTTC. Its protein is CASSQVDILTYHEQYF.

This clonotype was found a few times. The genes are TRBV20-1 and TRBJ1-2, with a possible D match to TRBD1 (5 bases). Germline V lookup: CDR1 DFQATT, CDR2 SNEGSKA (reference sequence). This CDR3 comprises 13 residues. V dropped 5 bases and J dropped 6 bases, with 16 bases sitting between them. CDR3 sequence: CSAPRGGGDGYTF. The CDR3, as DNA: TGCAGTGCTCCCCGTGGGGGGGGTGATGGCTACACCTTC.

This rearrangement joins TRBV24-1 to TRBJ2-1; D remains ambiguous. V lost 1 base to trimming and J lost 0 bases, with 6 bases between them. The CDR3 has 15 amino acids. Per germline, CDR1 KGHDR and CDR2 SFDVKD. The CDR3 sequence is CATSDLRSSYNEQFF. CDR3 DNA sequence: TGTGCCACCAGTGATTTAAGGAGCTCCTACAATGAGCAGTTCTTC.

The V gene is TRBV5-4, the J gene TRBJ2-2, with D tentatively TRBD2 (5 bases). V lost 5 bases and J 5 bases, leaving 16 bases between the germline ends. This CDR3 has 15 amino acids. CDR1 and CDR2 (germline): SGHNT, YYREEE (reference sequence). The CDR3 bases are TGTGCCAGCAGTAGTGGACTCCTGGGGACCGGGGAGCTGTTTTTT. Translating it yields CASSSGLLGTGELFF. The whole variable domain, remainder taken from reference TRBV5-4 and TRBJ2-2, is ETGVTQSPTHLIKTRGQQVTLRCSSQSGHNTVSWYQQALGQGPQFIFQYYREEENGRGNFPPRFSGLQFPNYSSELNVNALELDDSALYLCASSSGLLGTGELFFGEGSRLTVL.

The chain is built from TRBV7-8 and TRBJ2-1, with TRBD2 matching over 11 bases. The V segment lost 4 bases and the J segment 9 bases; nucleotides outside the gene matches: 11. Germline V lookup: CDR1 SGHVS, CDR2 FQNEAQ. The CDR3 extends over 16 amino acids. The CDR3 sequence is CASSSKLAGATGEQFF. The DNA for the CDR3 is TGTGCCAGCAGCTCTAAACTAGCGGGGGCCACAGGTGAGCAGTTCTTC.

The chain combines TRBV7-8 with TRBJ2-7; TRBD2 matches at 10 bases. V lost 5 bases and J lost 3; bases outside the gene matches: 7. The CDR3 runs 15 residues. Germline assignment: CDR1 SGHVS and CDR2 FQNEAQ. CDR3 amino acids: CASSRIAGGIYEQYF. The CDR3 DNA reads TGTGCCAGCAGCAGAATAGCGGGAGGTATCTACGAGCAGTACTTC.

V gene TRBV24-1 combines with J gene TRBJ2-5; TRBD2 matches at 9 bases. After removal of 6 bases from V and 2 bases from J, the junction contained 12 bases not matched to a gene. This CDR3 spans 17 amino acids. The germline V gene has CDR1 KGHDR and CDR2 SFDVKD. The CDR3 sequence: CATSQAGGPSTQETQYF. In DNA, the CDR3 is TGTGCCACCAGTCAGGCGGGAGGGCCCTCAACACAAGAGACCCAGTACTTC.

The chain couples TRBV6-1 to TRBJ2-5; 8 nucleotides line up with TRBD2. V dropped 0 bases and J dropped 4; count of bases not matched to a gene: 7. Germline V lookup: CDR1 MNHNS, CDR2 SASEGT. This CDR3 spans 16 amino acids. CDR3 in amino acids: CASSEAPGAGGETQYF. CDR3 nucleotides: TGTGCCAGCAGTGAAGCGCCGGGGGCGGGAGGAGAGACCCAGTACTTC.

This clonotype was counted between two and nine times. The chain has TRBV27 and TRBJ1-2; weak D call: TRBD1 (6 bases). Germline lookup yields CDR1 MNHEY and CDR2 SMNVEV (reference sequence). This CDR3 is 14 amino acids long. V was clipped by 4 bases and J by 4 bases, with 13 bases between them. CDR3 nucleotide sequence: TGTGCCAGCAGTTCCCGGGGGCAGGGCTATGGCTACACCTTC. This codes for CASSSRGQGYGYTF.

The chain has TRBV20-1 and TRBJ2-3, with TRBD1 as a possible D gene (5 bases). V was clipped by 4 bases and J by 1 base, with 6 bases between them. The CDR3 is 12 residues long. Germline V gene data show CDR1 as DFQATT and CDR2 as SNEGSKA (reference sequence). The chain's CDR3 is CSATTGTDTQYF. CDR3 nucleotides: TGCAGTGCTACGACAGGCACAGATACGCAGTATTTT.

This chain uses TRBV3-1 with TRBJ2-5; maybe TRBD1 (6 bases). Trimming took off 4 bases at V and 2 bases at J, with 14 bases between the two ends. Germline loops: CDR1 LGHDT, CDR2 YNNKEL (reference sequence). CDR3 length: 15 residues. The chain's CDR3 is CASSRVRGFQETQYF. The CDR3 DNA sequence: TGTGCCAGCAGCCGTGTAAGGGGGTTTCAAGAGACCCAGTACTTC.

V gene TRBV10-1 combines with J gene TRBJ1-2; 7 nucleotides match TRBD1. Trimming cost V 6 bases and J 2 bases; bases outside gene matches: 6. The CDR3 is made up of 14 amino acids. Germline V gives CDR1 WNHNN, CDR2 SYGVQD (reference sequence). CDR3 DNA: TGCGCCAGCAGCGGCCGGGACAGAAACTATGGCTACACCTTC. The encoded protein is CASSGRDRNYGYTF.

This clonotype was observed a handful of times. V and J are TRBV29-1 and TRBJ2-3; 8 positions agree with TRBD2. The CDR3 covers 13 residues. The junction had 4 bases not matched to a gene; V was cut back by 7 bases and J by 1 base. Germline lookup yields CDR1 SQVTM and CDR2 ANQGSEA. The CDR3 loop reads CSGDSGGTDTQYF. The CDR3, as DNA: TGCAGCGGGGATAGCGGGGGCACAGATACGCAGTATTTT.

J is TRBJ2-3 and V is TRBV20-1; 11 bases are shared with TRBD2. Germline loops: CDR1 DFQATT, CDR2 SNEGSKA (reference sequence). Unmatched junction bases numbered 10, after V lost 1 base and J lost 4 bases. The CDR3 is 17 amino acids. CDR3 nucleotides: TGCAGTGCTAGAGTGGTTAGCGGGGGGGCCAGGCCAGATACGCAGTATTTT. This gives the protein CSARVVSGGARPDTQYF.